The count of the clone carrying this T cell receptor beta chain is one. What it recognizes is unknown. An end of the junction does not agree with germline; a read error may underlie this. RNA was extracted from bulk tissue without any cell sorting. A modified ARM-PCR protocol with three rounds of nested PCR amplified TCRbeta. TCRdb re-analysed the multiplex PCR reads in MiXCR, keeping a single row per CDR3 protein. The sample carries about 79,000 distinct CDR3 sequences, 72% recorded once. The CDR3 extends over 14 amino acids. Germline V CDR1 and CDR2: MNHEY, SVGEGT. The sample comes from a study of tumor and adjacent non-tumor tissue in lung cancer. Study summary: There were 11 to 13 adenocarcinoma, a couple of squamous cell carcinoma and 1 small cell lung cancer cases. Whole-study results and caveats: Significantly higher TCR diversity was found in tumor than normal lung.

This TCR came from a woman aged 40 to 50 with non-small cell lung cancer. V is TRBV6-2 or TRBV6-3 and J is TRBJ2-5; D may correspond to TRBD1 or TRBD2 (6 bases each). Sequencing used lung tumor tissue. CDR3 sequence: CTSSYSGGTETQYF. The CDR3 nucleotides are TGTACCAGCAGTTACTCCGGGGGCACAGAGACCCAATACTTC.